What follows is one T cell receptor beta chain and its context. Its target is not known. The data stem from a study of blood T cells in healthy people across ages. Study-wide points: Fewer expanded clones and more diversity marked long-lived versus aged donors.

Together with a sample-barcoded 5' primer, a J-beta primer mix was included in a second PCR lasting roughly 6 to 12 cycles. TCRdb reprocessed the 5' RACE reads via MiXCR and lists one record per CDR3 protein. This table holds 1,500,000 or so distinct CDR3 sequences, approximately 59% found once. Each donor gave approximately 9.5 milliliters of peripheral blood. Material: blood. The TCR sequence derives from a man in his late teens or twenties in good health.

This CDR3 is CSAVGLADSTDTQYF. CDR3 in DNA: TGCAGTGCCGTTGGACTAGCGGACAGCACAGATACGCAGTATTTT. The genes are TRBV20-1 and TRBJ2-3; 10 nucleotides agree with TRBD2. The germline CDR1 and CDR2 sequences are DFQATT and SNEGSKA (reference sequence). V lost 6 bases, J lost 0 bases, and 6 bases stayed unmatched. This CDR3 contains 15 residues.